This T cell receptor beta chain is from a study of blood T cell repertoires in COVID-19. CDR1 SNHLY and CDR2 FYNNEI come from the germline V gene. Trimming left V 4 bases short and J 6 bases short, with 13 bases between. The CDR3 extends over 13 amino acids. In the study's own analysis: Amplifying reference gene primers gave estimates of nucleated cell counts. The repertoire was sequenced with immunoSEQ multiplex PCR; TCRdb's copy has only in-frame clones and lacks some. V and J calls and clone size are those listed in that table; D and trimming were worked out from the DNA. This sample has approximately 170,000 clones; roughly 70% occur once, and the top ten carry under 3.5%.

The chain combines TRBV2 with TRBJ2-7; D remains unclear. Material for sequencing was peripheral blood. The sequence was obtained from a woman of 80 years or more with acute or convalescent COVID-19. CDR3 protein: CASSVLTLSEQYF. The CDR3 DNA reads TGTGCCAGCAGTGTCTTAACCCTTAGCGAGCAGTACTTC.